The 8 T cell receptor beta chains reported below all come from one sample, sequenced in a study of blood T cell repertoires in COVID-19. Sequencing used immunoSEQ multiplex PCR; TCRdb keeps in-frame clones, though not all of them. The sample includes 150,000 to 200,000 clones, 81% of them seen just once. Sequenced: peripheral blood. The receptors were sampled from a woman older than 75 with COVID-19, enrolled during active disease.

This chain connects TRBV4-1 to TRBJ1-5, with TRBD1 matching 7 bases. Unmatched junction bases numbered 1, after V lost 3 bases and J lost 2 bases. CDR1 is MGHRA and CDR2 is YSYEKL in the germline V gene. This CDR3 contains 14 residues. CDR3 amino acids: CASSHDRGNQPQHF. CDR3 nucleotides: TGCGCCAGCAGCCATGACAGGGGCAATCAGCCCCAGCATTTT.

The chain carries TRBV3-1 (or the pseudogene TRBV3-2) and TRBJ2-2; D is unclear. This CDR3 region has 11 residues. Germline V gene lookup returns CDR1 LGHDT and CDR2 YNNKEL (reference sequence). V was cut by 6 bases and J by 4 bases, with 3 bases left in between. The CDR3 nucleotides are TGTGCCAGCAGGCGCACCGGGGAGCTGTTTTTT. This translates into CASRRTGELFF.

The rearrangement uses TRBV19 and TRBJ1-1, with a weak D call TRBD1 (6 bases). Germline assignment: CDR1 LNHDA and CDR2 SQIVND (reference sequence). V was shortened by 5 bases and J by 4 bases, with 14 bases between the two germline ends. This CDR3 spans 14 amino acids. The CDR3 reads CASSPRQARTEAFF. CDR3 nucleotide sequence: TGTGCCAGTAGTCCTCGACAGGCACGCACTGAAGCTTTCTTT.

This chain joins TRBV4-1 and TRBJ2-3, with 8 nucleotides matching TRBD2. From germline, CDR1 is MGHRA and CDR2 YSYEKL. This CDR3 contains 16 residues. V trimming: 1 base; J trimming: 5 bases; junction bases outside the gene matches: 8. The CDR3 DNA is TGCGCCAGCAGCCAAGGTCGTGGACTAGCAATAGATACGCAGTATTTT. This codes for CASSQGRGLAIDTQYF.

As for this clone: Germline is not matched at one junction end, which may reflect a read error. This chain links TRBV7-7 with TRBJ2-2; 9 positions match TRBD1. The germline V gene encodes CDR1 SSHAT and CDR2 FNYEAQ (reference sequence). The CDR3 has 15 amino acids. CDR3 bases: TGTGCTAGCAGCTCGGACAGGGGGAACACCGGGGAGCTGTTTTTT. Its translation is CASSSDRGNTGELFF.

The V gene is TRBV11-3, the J gene TRBJ2-1; 7 nucleotides agree with TRBD2. V trimming: 7 bases; J trimming: 8 bases; junction bases outside the gene matches: 23. Germline V gene sequence: CDR1 SGHNT, CDR2 YENEEA. This CDR3 spans 18 amino acids. CDR3 in amino acids: CASTLSSMGGIHKYEQFF. The CDR3 bases are TGTGCCAGCACCCTTAGCTCCATGGGGGGGATACATAAGTATGAGCAGTTCTTC.

The rearrangement links TRBV7-9 to TRBJ1-2, with 7 bases matching TRBD1. The CDR3 extends over 15 amino acids. CDR1 is SEHNR, CDR2 FQNEAQ, per germline (reference sequence). The V gene end was trimmed by 5 bases and the J gene end by 0 bases; junction bases not matched to a gene: 6. The CDR3 region is CASSPWDRPNYGYTF. The CDR3 DNA is TGTGCCAGCAGCCCGTGGGACAGACCTAACTATGGCTACACCTTC.

The V gene is TRBV9, the J gene TRBJ1-3, with 9 bases fitting TRBD1. The CDR3 has 17 amino acids. Germline CDR1 is SGDLS and CDR2 is YYNGEE. V was pared by 4 bases and J by 1 base, with 9 bases of the junction left unmatched. The CDR3 nucleotides read TGTGCCAGCAGCCTAGGCTTGGGACAGGGATCTGGAAACACCATATATTTT. Translation: CASSLGLGQGSGNTIYF.